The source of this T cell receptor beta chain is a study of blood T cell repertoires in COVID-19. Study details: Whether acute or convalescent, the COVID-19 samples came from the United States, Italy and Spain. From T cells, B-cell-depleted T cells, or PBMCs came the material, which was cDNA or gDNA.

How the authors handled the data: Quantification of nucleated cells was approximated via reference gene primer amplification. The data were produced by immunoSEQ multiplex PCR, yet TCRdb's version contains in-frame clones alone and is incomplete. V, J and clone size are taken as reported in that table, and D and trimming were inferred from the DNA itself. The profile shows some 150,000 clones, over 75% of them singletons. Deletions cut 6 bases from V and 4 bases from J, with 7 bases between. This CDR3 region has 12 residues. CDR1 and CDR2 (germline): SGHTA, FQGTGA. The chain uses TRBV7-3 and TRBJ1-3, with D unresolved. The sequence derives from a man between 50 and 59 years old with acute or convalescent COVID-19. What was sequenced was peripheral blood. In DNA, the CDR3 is TGTGCCAGCAGTCCGGGAGGAAACACCATATATTTT. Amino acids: CASSPGGNTIYF.